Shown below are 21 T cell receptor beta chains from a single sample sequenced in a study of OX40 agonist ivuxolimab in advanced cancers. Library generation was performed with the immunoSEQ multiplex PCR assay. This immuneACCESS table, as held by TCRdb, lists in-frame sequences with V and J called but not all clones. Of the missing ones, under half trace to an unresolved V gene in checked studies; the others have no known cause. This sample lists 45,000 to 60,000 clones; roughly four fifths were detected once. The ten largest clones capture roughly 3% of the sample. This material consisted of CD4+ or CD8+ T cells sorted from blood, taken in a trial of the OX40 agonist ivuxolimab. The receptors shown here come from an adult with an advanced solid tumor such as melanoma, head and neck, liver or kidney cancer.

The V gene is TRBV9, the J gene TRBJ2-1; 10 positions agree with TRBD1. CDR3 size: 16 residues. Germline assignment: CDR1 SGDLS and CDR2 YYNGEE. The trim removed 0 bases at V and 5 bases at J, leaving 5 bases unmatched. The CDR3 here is CASSVGGTGANNEQFF. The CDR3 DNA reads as TGTGCCAGCAGCGTAGGAGGGACAGGGGCCAACAATGAGCAGTTCTTC.

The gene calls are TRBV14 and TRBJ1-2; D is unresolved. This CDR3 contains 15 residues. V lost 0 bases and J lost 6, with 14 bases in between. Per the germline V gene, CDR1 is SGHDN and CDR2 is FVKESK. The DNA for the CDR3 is TGTGCCAGCAGCCAAGACGGGCAGGTTCGGGATGGCTACACCTTC. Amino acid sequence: CASSQDGQVRDGYTF.

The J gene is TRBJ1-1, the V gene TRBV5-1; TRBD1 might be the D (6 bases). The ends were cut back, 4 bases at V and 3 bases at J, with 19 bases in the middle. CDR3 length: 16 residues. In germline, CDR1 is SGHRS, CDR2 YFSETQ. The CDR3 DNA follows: TGCGCCAGCAGCGGAGGGGGAAGTCGGCGGGACACTGAAGCTTTCTTT. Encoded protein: CASSGGGSRRDTEAFF.

CDR3 DNA sequence: TGTGCCAGCAGCTCTGCTCGGACAGGATCAAACTATGGCTACACCTTC. The encoded protein is CASSSARTGSNYGYTF. V usage is TRBV5-6 and J usage is TRBJ1-2; the match to TRBD1 covers 7 bases. Germline trimming cut 3 bases from V and 2 bases from J; bases unmatched to any gene: 10. The germline V gene has CDR1 SGHDT and CDR2 YYEEEE. The CDR3 has 16 residues.

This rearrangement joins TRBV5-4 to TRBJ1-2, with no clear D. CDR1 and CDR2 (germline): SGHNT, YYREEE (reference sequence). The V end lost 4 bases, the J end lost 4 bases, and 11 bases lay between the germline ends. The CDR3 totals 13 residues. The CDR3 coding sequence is TGTGCCAGCAGCCACGTCGTGGGCTATGGCTACACCTTC. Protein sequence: CASSHVVGYGYTF. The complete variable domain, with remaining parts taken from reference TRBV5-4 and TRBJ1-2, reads ETGVTQSPTHLIKTRGQQVTLRCSSQSGHNTVSWYQQALGQGPQFIFQYYREEENGRGNFPPRFSGLQFPNYSSELNVNALELDDSALYLCASSHVVGYGYTFGSGTRLTVV.

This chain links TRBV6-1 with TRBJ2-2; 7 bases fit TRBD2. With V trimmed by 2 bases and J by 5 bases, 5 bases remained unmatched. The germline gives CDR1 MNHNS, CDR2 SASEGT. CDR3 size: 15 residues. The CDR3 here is CASSERAGATGELFF. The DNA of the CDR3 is TGTGCCAGCAGTGAAAGGGCGGGAGCTACCGGGGAGCTGTTTTTT.

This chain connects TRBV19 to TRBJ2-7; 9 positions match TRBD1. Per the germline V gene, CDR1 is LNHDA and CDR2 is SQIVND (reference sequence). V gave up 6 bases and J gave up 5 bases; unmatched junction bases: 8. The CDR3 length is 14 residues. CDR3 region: CASRDRGGGDEQYF. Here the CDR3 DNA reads TGTGCCAGTAGGGACAGGGGCGGAGGCGACGAGCAGTACTTC.

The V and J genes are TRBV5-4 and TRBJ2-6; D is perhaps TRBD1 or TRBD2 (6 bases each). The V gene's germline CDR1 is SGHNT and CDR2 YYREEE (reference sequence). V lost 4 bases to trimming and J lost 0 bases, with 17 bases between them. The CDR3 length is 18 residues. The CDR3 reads CASSKVGGRGSGANVLTF. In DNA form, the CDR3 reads TGTGCCAGCAGCAAGGTAGGGGGGCGAGGCTCTGGGGCCAACGTCCTGACTTTC.

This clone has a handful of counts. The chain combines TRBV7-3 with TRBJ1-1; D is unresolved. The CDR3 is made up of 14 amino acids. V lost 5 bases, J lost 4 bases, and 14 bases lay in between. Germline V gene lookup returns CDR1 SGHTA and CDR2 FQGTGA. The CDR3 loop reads CASSAAGVTTEAFF. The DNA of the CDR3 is TGTGCCAGCAGCGCGGCTGGTGTCACCACTGAAGCTTTCTTT.

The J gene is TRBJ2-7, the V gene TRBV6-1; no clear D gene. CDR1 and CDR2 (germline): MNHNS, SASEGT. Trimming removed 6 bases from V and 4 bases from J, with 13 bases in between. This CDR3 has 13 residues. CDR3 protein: CASRPPSAYEQYF. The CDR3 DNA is TGTGCCAGCAGACCCCCATCAGCTTACGAGCAGTACTTC.

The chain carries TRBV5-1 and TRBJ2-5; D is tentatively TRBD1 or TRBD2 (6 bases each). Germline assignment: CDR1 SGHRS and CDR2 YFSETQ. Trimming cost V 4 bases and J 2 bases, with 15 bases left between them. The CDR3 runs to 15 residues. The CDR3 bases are TGCGCCAGCAGCGTACCCGGAGGGGGTCAAGAGACCCAGTACTTC. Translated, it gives CASSVPGGGQETQYF.

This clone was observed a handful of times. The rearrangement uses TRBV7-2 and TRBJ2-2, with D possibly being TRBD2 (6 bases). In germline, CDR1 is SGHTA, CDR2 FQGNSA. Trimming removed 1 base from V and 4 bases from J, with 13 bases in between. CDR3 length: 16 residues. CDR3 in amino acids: CASSLDRGFITGELFF. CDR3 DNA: TGTGCCAGCAGCTTAGACCGGGGGTTTATCACCGGGGAGCTGTTTTTT.

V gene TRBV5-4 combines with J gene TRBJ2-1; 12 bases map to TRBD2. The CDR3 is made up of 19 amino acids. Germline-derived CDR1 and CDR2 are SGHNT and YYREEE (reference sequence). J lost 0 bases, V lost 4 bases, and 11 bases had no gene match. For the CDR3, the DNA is TGTGCCAGCAGCCAAGTCGGACTAGCGGGATTAAGCTCCTACAATGAGCAGTTCTTC. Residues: CASSQVGLAGLSSYNEQFF.

CDR3 protein: CASRTIDRGNQPQHF. CDR3 DNA: TGTGCCAGTAGGACCATCGACAGAGGCAATCAGCCCCAGCATTTT. V is TRBV19 and J is TRBJ1-5, with D perhaps matching TRBD1 (5 bases). The germline V gene encodes CDR1 LNHDA and CDR2 SQIVND (reference sequence). The CDR3 sequence is 15 residues long. Trimming removed 6 bases from V and 2 bases from J, with 14 bases in between. Together with reference TRBV19 and TRBJ1-5, the CDR3 gives the full variable domain: DGGITQSPKYLFRKEGQNVTLSCEQNLNHDAMYWYRQDPGQGLRLIYYSQIVNDFQKGDIAEGYSVSREKKESFPLTVTSAQKNPTAFYLCASRTIDRGNQPQHFGDGTRLSIL.

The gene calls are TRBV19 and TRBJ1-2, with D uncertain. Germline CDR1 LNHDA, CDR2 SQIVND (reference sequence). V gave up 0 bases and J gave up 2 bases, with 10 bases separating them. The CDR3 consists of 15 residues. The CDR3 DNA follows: TGTGCCAGTAGTATAGATTCAGGCAGAAACTATGGCTACACCTTC. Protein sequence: CASSIDSGRNYGYTF.

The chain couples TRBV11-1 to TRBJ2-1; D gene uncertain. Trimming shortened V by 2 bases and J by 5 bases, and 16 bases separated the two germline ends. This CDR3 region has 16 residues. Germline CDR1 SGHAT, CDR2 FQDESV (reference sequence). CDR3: CASSLSRTFLHNEQFF. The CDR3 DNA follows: TGTGCCAGCAGCTTATCGAGGACCTTTCTGCACAATGAGCAGTTCTTC. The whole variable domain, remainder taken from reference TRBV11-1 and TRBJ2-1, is EAEVAQSPRYKITEKSQAVAFWCDPISGHATLYWYRQILGQGPELLVQFQDESVVDDSQLPKDRFSAERLKGVDSTLKIQPAELGDSAMYLCASSLSRTFLHNEQFFGPGTRLTVL.

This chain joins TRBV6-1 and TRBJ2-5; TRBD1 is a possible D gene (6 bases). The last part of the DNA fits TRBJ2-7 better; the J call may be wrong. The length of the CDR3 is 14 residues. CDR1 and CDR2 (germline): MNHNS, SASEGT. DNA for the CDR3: TGTGCCACCTCGGTAGACAGGAGCTCCTACGAGCAGTACTTC. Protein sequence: CATSVDRSSYEQYF.

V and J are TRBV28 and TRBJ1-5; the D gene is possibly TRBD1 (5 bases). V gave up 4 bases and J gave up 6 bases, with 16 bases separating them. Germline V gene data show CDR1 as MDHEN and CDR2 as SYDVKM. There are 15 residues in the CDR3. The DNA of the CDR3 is TGTGCCAGCAGTTACGGTGGCAGGGCGGGTCAGCCCCAGCATTTT. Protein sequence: CASSYGGRAGQPQHF.

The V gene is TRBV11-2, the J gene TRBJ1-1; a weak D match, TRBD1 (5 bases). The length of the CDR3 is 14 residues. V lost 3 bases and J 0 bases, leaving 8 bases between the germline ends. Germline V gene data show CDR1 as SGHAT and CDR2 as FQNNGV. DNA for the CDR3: TGTGCCAGCAGCTTCGGGACTGTGAACACTGAAGCTTTCTTT. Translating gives CASSFGTVNTEAFF.

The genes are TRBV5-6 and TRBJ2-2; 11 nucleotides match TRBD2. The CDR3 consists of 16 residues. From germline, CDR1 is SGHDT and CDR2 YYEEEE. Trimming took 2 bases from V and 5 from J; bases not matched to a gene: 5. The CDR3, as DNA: TGTGCCAGCAGCTTCCCCGGGACTAGCGGTACCGGGGAGCTGTTTTTT. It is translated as CASSFPGTSGTGELFF.

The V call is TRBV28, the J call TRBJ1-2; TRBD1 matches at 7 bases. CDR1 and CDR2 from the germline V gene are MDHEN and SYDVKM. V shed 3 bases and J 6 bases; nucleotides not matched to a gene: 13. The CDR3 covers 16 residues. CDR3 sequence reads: CASSFLTPGQTHGYTF. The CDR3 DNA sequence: TGTGCCAGCAGTTTCCTTACACCGGGACAGACCCATGGCTACACCTTC.